These 10 T cell receptor beta chains share one sample of origin, sequenced in a study of shared clonotypes between healthy human individuals. The data were produced by immunoSEQ multiplex PCR, yet TCRdb's version contains in-frame clones alone and is incomplete. The sample has hundreds of thousands of clones, roughly four fifths seen once; the top ten hold around 12%. Sequencing used PBMCs. Every receptor here comes from a woman in her forties in good health. Some clones in this sample may be carry-over from other donors' samples.

This clone was counted ten times or more. Within the sample, other DNA sequences also encode this same CDR3. This sequence joins TRBV7-9 and TRBJ2-1, with D possibly TRBD1 on 8 matching bases. Germline CDR1 reads SEHNR; CDR2 reads FQNEAQ (reference sequence). The CDR3 sequence is 15 residues long. V was cut by 5 bases and J by 6 bases, with 17 bases left in between. Written as DNA, the CDR3 is TGTGCCAGCAGCCCGAGCGGGACAGGAGGCAATGAGCAGTTCTTC. Translation: CASSPSGTGGNEQFF.

V is TRBV29-1 and J is TRBJ2-1; maybe TRBD2 (6 bases). The CDR3 extends over 13 amino acids. Germline V gene data show CDR1 as SQVTM and CDR2 as ANQGSEA. Trimming removed 7 bases at V and 7 bases at J, with 17 bases between. The CDR3 protein is CSAEEGMKNEQFF. The CDR3 DNA follows: TGCAGCGCTGAGGAGGGTATGAAAAATGAGCAGTTCTTC.

V usage is TRBV27 and J usage is TRBJ1-2; maybe TRBD1 (6 bases). The ends were cut back, 6 bases at V and 6 bases at J, with 20 bases in the middle. Germline lookup yields CDR1 MNHEY and CDR2 SMNVEV (reference sequence). The CDR3 runs 15 residues. CDR3 amino acids: CASSQGRGAWNGYTF. CDR3 nucleotide sequence: TGTGCCAGCAGCCAGGGCCGGGGGGCTTGGAATGGCTACACCTTC.

Of note for this clone: Being one base from a much bigger clone, this may be a read error. V and J are TRBV14 and TRBJ2-1, with D maybe TRBD2 (5 bases). Germline V gene lookup returns CDR1 SGHDN and CDR2 FVKESK. CDR3 length equals 22 residues. CDR3 bases: TGTGCCAGCAGCCAAGAACGCCCCCCCCGGAGGCTACCCCAAGAAAATTACAATGAGCGGTTCTTC. The encoded protein is CASSQERPPRRLPQENYNERFF.

About this clone: Other DNA sequences within the sample encode an identical CDR3. V gene TRBV29-1 combines with J gene TRBJ1-1; 8 bases agree with TRBD1. Germline V gene sequence: CDR1 SQVTM, CDR2 ANQGSEA. The CDR3 spans 13 residues. V lost 6 bases to trimming and J lost 5 bases; unmatched junction nucleotides: 8. CDR3 bases: TGCAGCGTAGACAGGGGCGGACGGACTGAAGCTTTCTTT. It is translated as CSVDRGGRTEAFF. Complete variable domain (other parts from reference TRBV29-1 and TRBJ1-1): SAVISQKPSRDICQRGTSLTIQCQVDSQVTMMFWYRQQPGQSLTLIATANQGSEATYESGFVIDKFPISRPNLTFSTLTVSNMSPEDSSIYLCSVDRGGRTEAFFGQGTRLTVV.

The chain recombines TRBV6-5 with TRBJ2-7; the D gene is possibly TRBD2 (6 bases). Germline CDR1 is MNHEY and CDR2 is SVGAGI. The CDR3 consists of 14 residues. V was cut by 0 bases and J by 2 bases, with 8 bases left in between. Here the CDR3 reads CASSYSGGTYEQYF. CDR3 in DNA: TGTGCCAGCAGTTACTCCGGAGGGACCTACGAGCAGTACTTC.

This chain joins TRBV19 and TRBJ1-1; 7 nucleotides align to TRBD1. CDR3 length: 17 amino acids. Germline CDR1 reads LNHDA; CDR2 reads SQIVND (reference sequence). V dropped 5 bases and J dropped 1; count of bases not matched to a gene: 13. In DNA, the CDR3 is TGTGCCAGTAGTCCCCGACCGGGACAGATTACGAACACTGAAGCTTTCTTT. Amino acids: CASSPRPGQITNTEAFF.

The chain is built from TRBV5-4 and TRBJ2-5, with 10 bases that match TRBD1. CDR1 is SGHNT, CDR2 YYREEE, per germline (reference sequence). V shed 3 bases and J 2 bases; nucleotides not matched to a gene: 4. The CDR3 totals 15 residues. The CDR3 region is CASSSGQGVQETQYF. The DNA for the CDR3 is TGTGCCAGCAGCTCCGGACAGGGGGTACAAGAGACCCAGTACTTC. The variable domain in full, completed from reference TRBV5-4 and TRBJ2-5, reads ETGVTQSPTHLIKTRGQQVTLRCSSQSGHNTVSWYQQALGQGPQFIFQYYREEENGRGNFPPRFSGLQFPNYSSELNVNALELDDSALYLCASSSGQGVQETQYFGPGTRLLVL.

The V gene is TRBV6-5, the J gene TRBJ2-3; D remains ambiguous. The V end was cut by 7 bases, the J end by 6 bases, with 8 bases between. CDR1 and CDR2 (germline): MNHEY, SVGAGI. CDR3 length: 11 residues. The chain's CDR3 is CASTKRDTQYF. The DNA for the CDR3 is TGTGCCAGCACGAAAAGGGATACGCAGTATTTT.

The chain couples TRBV14 to TRBJ1-1, with 7 bases that match TRBD1. The trim removed 0 bases at V and 10 bases at J, leaving 8 bases unmatched. CDR1 SGHDN and CDR2 FVKESK come from the germline V gene. The CDR3 runs to 14 residues. The CDR3 loop is CASSQDPLPGGAFF. CDR3 bases: TGTGCCAGCAGCCAAGATCCCCTTCCAGGGGGAGCTTTCTTT.